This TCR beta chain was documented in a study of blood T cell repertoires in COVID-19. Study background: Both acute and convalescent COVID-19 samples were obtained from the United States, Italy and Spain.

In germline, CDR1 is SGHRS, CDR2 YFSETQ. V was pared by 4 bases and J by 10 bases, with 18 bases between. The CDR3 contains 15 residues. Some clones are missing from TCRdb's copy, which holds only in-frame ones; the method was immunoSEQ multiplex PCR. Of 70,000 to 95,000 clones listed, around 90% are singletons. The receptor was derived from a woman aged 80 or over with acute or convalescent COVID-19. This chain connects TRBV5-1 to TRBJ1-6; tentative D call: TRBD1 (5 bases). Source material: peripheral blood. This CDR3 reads CASSPDSGGPSPLHF. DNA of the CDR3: TGCGCCAGCAGCCCTGACAGTGGCGGACCGTCACCCCTCCACTTT.